Sequencing of this T cell receptor beta chain was carried out in a study of graft-versus-host responses after intestinal transplantation. Overall study context: Transplantation in recipients was multivisceral, liver-intestinal, or isolated intestinal. Induction using anti-thymocyte globulin, followed by tacrolimus and steroids for roughly 3 years, was given to all recipients.

Germline assignment: CDR1 SNHLY and CDR2 FYNNEI. V lost 6 bases to trimming and J lost 3 bases; unmatched junction nucleotides: 7. The CDR3 is 15 amino acids. Repertoires were generated with immunoSEQ multiplex PCR, while TCRdb's copy carries only in-frame clones and drops some. The table records about 30,000 clones, roughly 85% of them present only once. The chain links TRBV2 to TRBJ2-2, with 7 bases identical to TRBD1. This TCR came from a human patient who received an intestinal transplant, so some T cells may come from the graft donor. The sequencing here drew on PBMCs, taken 450 to 480 days after intestinal transplantation. This CDR3 reads CASRPTGRDTGELFF. The CDR3 DNA reads as TGTGCCAGCAGACCGACAGGGCGCGACACCGGGGAGCTGTTTTTT. Full variable domain (outside the CDR3, taken from reference TRBV2 and TRBJ2-2): EPEVTQTPSHQVTQMGQEVILRCVPISNHLYFYWYRQILGQKVEFLVSFYNNEISEKSEIFDDQFSVERPDGSNFTLKIRSTKLEDSAMYFCASRPTGRDTGELFFGEGSRLTVL.